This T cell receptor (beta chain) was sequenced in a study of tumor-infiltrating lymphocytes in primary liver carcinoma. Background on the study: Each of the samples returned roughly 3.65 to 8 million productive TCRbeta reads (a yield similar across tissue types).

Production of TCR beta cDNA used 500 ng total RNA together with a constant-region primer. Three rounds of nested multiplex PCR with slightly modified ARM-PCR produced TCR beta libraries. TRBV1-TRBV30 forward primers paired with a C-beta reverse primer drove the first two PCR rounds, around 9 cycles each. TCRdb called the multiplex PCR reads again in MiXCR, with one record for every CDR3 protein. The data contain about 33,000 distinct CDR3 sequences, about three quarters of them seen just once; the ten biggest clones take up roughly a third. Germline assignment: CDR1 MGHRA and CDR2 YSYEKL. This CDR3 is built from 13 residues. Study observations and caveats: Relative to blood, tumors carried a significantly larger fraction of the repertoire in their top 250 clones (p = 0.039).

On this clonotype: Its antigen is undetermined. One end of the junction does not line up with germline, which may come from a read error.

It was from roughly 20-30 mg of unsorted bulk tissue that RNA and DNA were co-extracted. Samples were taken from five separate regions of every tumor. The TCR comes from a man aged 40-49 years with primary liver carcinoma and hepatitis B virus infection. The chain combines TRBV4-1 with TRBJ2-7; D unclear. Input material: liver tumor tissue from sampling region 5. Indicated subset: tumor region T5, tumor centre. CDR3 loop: CGRSPGRWYERYF. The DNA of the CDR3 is TGCGGCAGAAGCCCGGGCCGTTGGTACGAGCGGTACTTC.